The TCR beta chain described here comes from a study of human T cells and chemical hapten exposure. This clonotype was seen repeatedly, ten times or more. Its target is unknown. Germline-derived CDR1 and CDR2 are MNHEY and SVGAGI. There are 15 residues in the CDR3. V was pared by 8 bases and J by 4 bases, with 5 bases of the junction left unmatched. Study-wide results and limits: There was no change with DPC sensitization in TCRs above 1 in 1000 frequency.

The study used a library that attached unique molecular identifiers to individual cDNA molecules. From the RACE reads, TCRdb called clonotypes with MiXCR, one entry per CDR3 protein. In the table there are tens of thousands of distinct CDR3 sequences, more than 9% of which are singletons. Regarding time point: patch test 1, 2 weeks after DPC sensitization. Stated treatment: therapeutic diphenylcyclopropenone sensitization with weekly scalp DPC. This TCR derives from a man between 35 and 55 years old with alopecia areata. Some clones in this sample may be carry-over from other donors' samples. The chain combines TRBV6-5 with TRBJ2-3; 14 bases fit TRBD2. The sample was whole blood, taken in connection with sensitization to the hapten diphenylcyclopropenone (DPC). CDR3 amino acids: CASSRLAGGPDTQYF. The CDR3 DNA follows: TGTGCCAGCTCGAGACTAGCGGGAGGGCCAGATACGCAGTATTTT.